This T cell receptor (beta chain) is from a study of cytomegalovirus exposure and HLA in healthy donors. Losses at the gene ends were 4 bases for V and 6 bases for J; bases not matched to a gene: 10. This CDR3 contains 17 residues. The germline V gene encodes CDR1 SGHDT and CDR2 YYEEEE. PCR was performed using 60 Vbeta and 13 Jbeta primers. The assay was immunoSEQ multiplex PCR, and TCRdb's table has in-frame clones only and misses some. The repertoire holds 140,000 to 150,000 clones, with nearly 10% as singletons. This TCR came from a man aged 45-65 years in good health and CMV-seronegative. The chain has TRBV5-6 and TRBJ2-3; 14 nucleotides match TRBD2. Sequenced sample: PBMCs. CDR3 sequence: CASSPRLAGGSRDTQYF. The CDR3 DNA reads as TGTGCCAGCAGCCCTAGACTAGCGGGGGGGTCCAGGGATACGCAGTATTTT. Looking up the rest from reference TRBV5-6 and TRBJ2-3 gives the full variable domain: DAGVTQSPTHLIKTRGQQVTLRCSPKSGHDTVSWYQQALGQGPQFIFQYYEEEERQRGNFPDRFSGHQFPNYSSELNVNALLLGDSALYLCASSPRLAGGSRDTQYFGPGTRLTVL.